This T cell receptor beta chain stems from a study of blood T cell repertoires in COVID-19. This clone was found once. As originally analysed: Estimation of nucleated cell counts was performed using reference gene primer amplification. The assay was immunoSEQ multiplex PCR, and TCRdb's table has in-frame clones only and misses some. The V and J calls and clone size were taken over from that table, and D and trimming were inferred from the DNA. The sample lists about 50,000 clones; around 80% were seen once. The CDR3 is 15 amino acids. The germline V gene has CDR1 SNHLY and CDR2 FYNNEI. The V and J ends lost 7 bases and 8 bases, in that order; junction bases with no gene match: 9.

The sequenced sample consisted of PBMCs or T cells enriched from blood (not recorded which). This receptor was obtained from a woman between 45 and 60 years old with acute COVID-19. The chain recombines TRBV2 with TRBJ1-6; TRBD1 matches 9 bases. The CDR3 DNA is TGTGCCAGCACCCCGGGACAGGGAATACATTCACCCCTCCACTTT. Amino acid sequence: CASTPGQGIHSPLHF.